These 11 T cell receptor beta chains share one sample of origin, sequenced in a study of shared clonotypes between healthy human individuals. Clones were read by immunoSEQ multiplex PCR, and TCRdb kept only the in-frame ones, dropping some. The table has 950,000 to 1,100,000 clones, approximately 70% seen once. Input material: memory CD4+ T cells sorted from blood. Subset here: CD45RA-negative fraction. The source of these receptors is a man aged 18 to 30 in good health.

The CDR3 loop is CASSGSSGNTIYF. CDR3 sequence (DNA): TGCGCCAGCAGTGGCAGCTCTGGAAACACCATATATTTT. The chain links TRBV4-3 to TRBJ1-3; no reliable D call. The germline gives CDR1 LGHNA, CDR2 YSLEER. The CDR3 has 13 residues. With 6 bases removed from V and 0 bases from J, the gap between germline ends came to 6 bases.

The chain uses TRBV7-2 and TRBJ2-7, with TRBD2 identical over 14 bases. Germline V gives CDR1 SGHTA, CDR2 FQGNSA. This CDR3 is 16 amino acids long. V was clipped by 6 bases and J by 5 bases; unmatched bases: 9. CDR3 nucleotide sequence: TGTGCCAGCAGTCCAACCGGGACTAGCGGGAGACACGAGCAGTACTTC. Translation: CASSPTGTSGRHEQYF. The variable domain in full, completed from reference TRBV7-2 and TRBJ2-7, reads GAGVSQSPSNKVTEKGKDVELRCDPISGHTALYWYRQSLGQGLEFLIYFQGNSAPDKSGLPSDRFSAERTGGSVSTLTIQRTQQEDSAVYLCASSPTGTSGRHEQYFGPGTRLTVT.

This rearrangement joins TRBV10-3 to TRBJ1-5; TRBD1 matches at 10 bases. This CDR3 region has 16 residues. The J segment lost 6 bases and the V segment lost 2 bases, leaving 7 bases of the junction unmatched. Germline V gene lookup returns CDR1 ENHRY and CDR2 SYGVKD. The CDR3 here is CAISERGTGVGQPQHF. The CDR3 DNA reads TGTGCCATCAGTGAGAGGGGGACAGGGGTAGGTCAGCCCCAGCATTTT.

This chain connects TRBV5-5 to TRBJ1-2; D ambiguous. This CDR3 has 13 residues. The V end lost 2 bases, the J end lost 2 bases, and 7 bases lay between the germline ends. The germline gives CDR1 SGHKS, CDR2 YYEKEE (reference sequence). The CDR3 loop is CASSFYQNYGYTF. In DNA form, the CDR3 reads TGTGCCAGCAGCTTTTACCAGAACTATGGCTACACCTTC.

The J gene is TRBJ2-7, the V gene TRBV9; 11 bases are shared with TRBD2. CDR1 and CDR2 from the germline V gene are SGDLS and YYNGEE. J was trimmed by 3 bases and V by 4 bases; bases with no gene match: 9. This CDR3 contains 16 residues. DNA for the CDR3: TGTGCCAGCAGCCCGAGACTAGCGGGGACGCACTACGAGCAGTACTTC. Protein: CASSPRLAGTHYEQYF.

As to this clone: The sample has other DNA sequences that encode this CDR3 too. V and J are TRBV7-2 and TRBJ2-1; weak D call: TRBD2 (6 bases). This CDR3 is built from 13 residues. Germline CDR1 reads SGHTA; CDR2 reads FQGNSA. V was trimmed by 2 bases and J by 7 bases, leaving 9 bases between them. The CDR3 protein is CASSLSGGNEQFF. CDR3 in DNA: TGTGCCAGCAGCTTAAGTGGGGGGAATGAGCAGTTCTTC.

This clone was counted only a few times. CDR3 DNA: TGTGCCAGCCAATGGCTAGAGACCCAGTACTTC. Protein product: CASQWLETQYF. The chain uses TRBV6-1 and TRBJ2-5; D is unresolved. V lost 8 bases and J 4 bases, leaving 8 bases between the germline ends. The CDR3 extends over 11 amino acids. Per the germline V gene, CDR1 is MNHNS and CDR2 is SASEGT.

This chain joins TRBV15 and TRBJ2-7; 13 bases map to TRBD2. Trimming at V came to 0 bases and at J to 6 bases, leaving 5 bases not matched to a gene. Germline lookup yields CDR1 LNHNV and CDR2 YYDKDF (reference sequence). CDR3 size: 16 residues. The CDR3 DNA reads TGTGCCACCAGCAGAGATGGCACTAGCGGGAGGGGCGAGCAGTACTTC. Its translation: CATSRDGTSGRGEQYF.

V and J are TRBV10-3 and TRBJ2-6; D not resolved. The CDR3 consists of 15 residues. Germline V gives CDR1 ENHRY, CDR2 SYGVKD. V dropped 5 bases and J dropped 2 bases, with 10 bases sitting between them. This CDR3 is CAISREGTGANVLTF. DNA of the CDR3: TGTGCCATCAGTAGGGAAGGGACTGGGGCCAACGTCCTGACTTTC.

The CDR3 spells CASSQESAGTDTQYF. Written as DNA, the CDR3 is TGTGCCAGCAGCCAAGAGAGCGCGGGCACAGATACGCAGTATTTT. This sequence joins TRBV4-2 and TRBJ2-3; no firm D call. Germline CDR1 is LGHNA and CDR2 is YNFKEQ. Trimming pared 0 bases from V and 1 base from J, leaving 8 bases between. This CDR3 has 15 amino acids.

The J gene is TRBJ1-2, the V gene TRBV6-5, with 7 nucleotides matching TRBD1. The trim removed 6 bases at V and 4 bases at J, leaving 5 bases unmatched. CDR3 length: 13 amino acids. The germline V gene has CDR1 MNHEY and CDR2 SVGAGI. The CDR3 DNA is TGTGCCAGCAGCCCATCAGGGGGCTATGGCTACACCTTC. Its translation is CASSPSGGYGYTF.